This T cell receptor (beta chain) was found in a study of blood T cell repertoires in COVID-19 (dated by TCRdb to the early 2020s). Background on the whole study: Samples covering the acute and convalescent phases of COVID-19 were provided by collaborators in the United States, Italy and Spain. Nearly every sample came with metadata listing a de-identified subject ID, COVID-19 status, age in years and sex. The repertoires were released in a freely available public database intended as a resource for research on the immune response to SARS-CoV-2. The material from the prospective study consisted of cDNA or gDNA derived from T cells, B-cell-depleted T cells, or PBMCs. Where available, HLA class I and class II types were obtained from metadata supplied by the sample provider rather than from assay-based typing. Samples came from the ongoing ImmuneRACE study (first 160 participants) plus 1,254 subjects from 6 global collaborators. The dataset comprised deeply sampled blood TCRbeta repertoires from subjects exposed to, actively infected with, or recovered from COVID-19.

General conclusions and limits of the study: How much clinical and demographic metadata was included differed by source and by participant, and the metadata was provided uncurated.

To note about this clone: There is no known antigen for this receptor. Nothing much larger sits one base from this clone, and base qualities are not available.

Whole blood was collected in K2EDTA tubes by collaborating institutions according to the institutions' own protocols. For TCRbeta analysis, collaborators shipped samples as frozen whole blood, isolated PBMCs, or DNA extracted from either of those sample types. TCRbeta CDR3 regions were amplified from genomic DNA by means of the immunoSEQ Assay, a bias-controlled multiplex PCR. The paper's processing steps were these. Within the assay, amplification of reference gene primers was used to estimate how many nucleated cells each sample contained. To quantify the absolute abundance of each unique TCRbeta CDR3 rearrangement, sequence reads were collapsed and filtered. For each sample, productive Simpson clonality was calculated as the square root of Simpson's diversity index over productive rearrangements. Entries here come from immuneACCESS through TCRdb and include only in-frame sequences with V and J called. Some clones fail to appear in such tables; in the studies checked, an unresolved V gene covers under half of the shortfall, and the cause of the remainder is unknown. The D gene and trimming were derived from the DNA, and the V and J assignments and clone size from that table. For this sample the table gives roughly 250,000 clones, of which about 86% were detected only once. About 2.9% of the sample comes from the top ten.

The germline V gene encodes CDR1 SGHTA and CDR2 FQGNSA. Including cysteine and phenylalanine, the CDR3 has 16 amino acids. The entry retains the CDR3 DNA only, 48 bases that are in frame from base 1. V is trimmed back by 3 bases and J by 5 bases, and the junction contains 5 bases that no gene match accounts for. The TCR originated in a woman aged 55-69 years with active or convalescent COVID-19. The sequenced sample consisted of peripheral blood. In this chain, TRBV7-2 is recombined with TRBJ2-3, with TRBD2 identical over 13 junction bases. This receptor has the CDR3 CASSFGLAGVRDTQYF. At the DNA level, the sequence is TGTGCCAGCAGCTTCGGACTAGCGGGGGTGAGAGATACGCAGTATTTT.